The clone carrying this T cell receptor beta chain has just a few counts. The CDR3 is made up of 16 amino acids. With 1 base clipped from V and 0 bases from J, the junction kept 2 bases outside the gene matches. Per the germline V gene, CDR1 is SSHAT and CDR2 is FNYEAQ (reference sequence). This record comes from a study of blood T cell repertoires in COVID-19. Study background: COVID-19 samples, acute and convalescent, were from the United States, Italy and Spain.

Libraries were prepared by immunoSEQ multiplex PCR; TCRdb keeps only in-frame clonotypes and omits some of them. This table has some 100,000 clones, around 81% appearing once. The origin of this receptor is a human donor in a cohort sampled during active COVID-19. The sequencing input was peripheral blood. The chain links TRBV7-7 to TRBJ2-5, with 10 nucleotides matching TRBD1. The CDR3 nucleotides are TGTGCCAGCAGCTTAGGGACAGGGGGGTACCAAGAGACCCAGTACTTC. Translating it yields CASSLGTGGYQETQYF.